These 15 T cell receptor beta chains originate from one sample sequenced in a study of response to subunit inactivated influenza vaccine. TCRdb ran MiXCR on the RT-PCR reads and lists one entry per CDR3 protein. The repertoire holds just over 300,000 distinct CDR3 sequences, with 22% as singletons. Sequenced material: PBMCs from blood, taken approximately 20 months after vaccination. These receptors all come from a man between 50 and 69 years old who received an inactivated influenza vaccine.

This clonotype was seen ten or more times. CDR3 amino acids: CATSATPEGEDYGYTF. The CDR3 DNA is TGTGCCACCAGTGCCACACCGGAGGGAGAGGACTATGGCTACACCTTC. This chain connects TRBV24-1 to TRBJ1-2; D gene ambiguous. The CDR3 sequence is 16 residues long. Per the germline V gene, CDR1 is KGHDR and CDR2 is SFDVKD. Trimming shortened V by 5 bases and J by 3 bases, and 18 bases separated the two germline ends.

This clonotype was detected only a few times. J is TRBJ2-1 and V is TRBV12-3 or TRBV12-4; 13 positions match TRBD2. The V gene end was trimmed by 8 bases and the J gene end by 6 bases; junction bases not matched to a gene: 1. This CDR3 has 13 amino acids. CDR3 sequence (DNA): TGTGCCAGCGGGACTAGCGGGACCAATGAGCAGTTCTTC. It specifies CASGTSGTNEQFF.

This rearrangement joins TRBV11-2 to TRBJ2-7; 8 nucleotides align to TRBD1. This CDR3 has 14 amino acids. The germline V gene encodes CDR1 SGHAT and CDR2 FQNNGV. The V gene end was trimmed by 5 bases and the J gene end by 4 bases; junction bases not matched to a gene: 7. Written as DNA, the CDR3 is TGTGCCAGCAGCAACTGGGACAGGAGGTACGAGCAGTACTTC. Residues: CASSNWDRRYEQYF.

Ten or more counts support this clonotype. This chain joins TRBV6-2 or TRBV6-3 and TRBJ1-5; no clear D. CDR1 and CDR2 (germline): MNHEY, SVGEGT. This CDR3 region has 13 residues. V was shortened by 2 bases and J by 7 bases, with 9 bases between the two germline ends. The CDR3 coding sequence is TGTGCCAGCAGTTACGTAGGGAGCCAGCCCCAGCATTTT. Amino acid sequence: CASSYVGSQPQHF.

CDR3 sequence reads: CASSTLRALADTQYF. CDR3 coding DNA: TGTGCCAGCAGTACACTACGGGCACTAGCAGATACGCAGTATTTT. The chain joins TRBV27 to TRBJ2-3; tentative D call: TRBD2 (5 bases). The germline V gene has CDR1 MNHEY and CDR2 SMNVEV (reference sequence). V gave up 5 bases and J gave up 4 bases, with 16 bases separating them. The CDR3 extends over 15 amino acids.

This chain uses TRBV20-1 with TRBJ2-3; 12 nucleotides match TRBD2. Germline-derived CDR1 and CDR2 are DFQATT and SNEGSKA (reference sequence). The CDR3 has 14 residues. V was clipped by 6 bases and J by 4 bases; unmatched bases: 5. The CDR3 coding sequence is TGCAGTGCCAAGACTAGCGGGAGACCAGATACGCAGTATTTT. This translates into CSAKTSGRPDTQYF.

CDR3 nucleotides: TGCAGCGTCGAACTAGCGGGGGGCATCAACAATGAGCAGTTCTTC. The encoded protein is CSVELAGGINNEQFF. The rearrangement links TRBV29-1 to TRBJ2-1; TRBD2 aligns across 12 bases. The germline CDR1 and CDR2 sequences are SQVTM and ANQGSEA. The V gene end was trimmed by 6 bases and the J gene end by 5 bases; junction bases not matched to a gene: 8. This CDR3 is built from 15 residues.

This clonotype was counted between two and nine times. J is TRBJ1-2 and V is TRBV4-2, with D perhaps matching TRBD1 (5 bases). Germline V gene sequence: CDR1 LGHNA, CDR2 YNFKEQ. CDR3 length: 13 amino acids. Trimming stripped 3 bases from V and 8 bases from J, with 13 bases between. The CDR3 is CASSHENKGGYTF. The CDR3 DNA reads TGTGCCAGCAGCCACGAAAATAAGGGGGGCTACACCTTC.

The chain combines TRBV5-6 with TRBJ2-7, with D tentatively TRBD1 or TRBD2 (5 bases each). Per the germline V gene, CDR1 is SGHDT and CDR2 is YYEEEE. V lost 0 bases, J lost 0 bases, and 10 bases lay in between. This CDR3 is built from 15 residues. CDR3 in DNA: TGTGCCAGCAGCTTGGAGGGACGGACCTCCTACGAGCAGTACTTC. Residues: CASSLEGRTSYEQYF.

This clonotype has only a few counts. This chain links TRBV5-1 with TRBJ1-1; D might be TRBD1 (5 bases). Germline V gene data show CDR1 as SGHRS and CDR2 as YFSETQ. Trimming shortened V by 0 bases and J by 2 bases, and 14 bases separated the two germline ends. The CDR3 is 16 amino acids. The CDR3: CASSLGNATVNTEAFF. In DNA form, the CDR3 reads TGCGCCAGCAGCTTGGGGAATGCGACAGTTAACACTGAAGCTTTCTTT.

The chain couples TRBV29-1 to TRBJ2-5; possibly TRBD2 for D (5 bases). With 2 bases removed from V and 2 bases from J, the gap between germline ends came to 12 bases. The germline V gene encodes CDR1 SQVTM and CDR2 ANQGSEA. The length of the CDR3 is 14 residues. In DNA form, the CDR3 reads TGCAGCGTTGAAACAAGTTCGGGACAAGAGACCCAGTACTTC. Translation gives CSVETSSGQETQYF.

The chain uses TRBV20-1 and TRBJ2-5; no definite D call. V lost 5 bases and J 5 bases, leaving 6 bases between the germline ends. CDR1 and CDR2 from the germline V gene are DFQATT and SNEGSKA (reference sequence). There are 10 residues in the CDR3. The CDR3 nucleotides read TGCAGTGCTTTGAGGGAGACCCAGTACTTC. Protein sequence: CSALRETQYF.

The chain employs TRBV12-3 or TRBV12-4 and TRBJ1-5; D is ambiguous. Trimming shortened V by 6 bases and J by 6 bases, and 15 bases separated the two germline ends. The CDR3 is 14 amino acids. The CDR3 is CASRGRGIRQPQHF. In nucleotides, the CDR3 is TGTGCCAGCAGGGGGAGAGGGATTCGTCAGCCCCAGCATTTT.

This clonotype came up once. The chain joins TRBV5-4 to TRBJ1-1, with D unresolved. This CDR3 is 16 amino acids long. CDR1 is SGHNT, CDR2 YYREEE, per germline (reference sequence). Trimming shortened V by 2 bases and J by 0 bases, and 14 bases separated the two germline ends. The CDR3 reads CASSLFQQYMNTEAFF. Written as DNA, the CDR3 is TGTGCCAGCAGCTTATTTCAGCAATACATGAACACTGAAGCTTTCTTT.

The chain uses TRBV20-1 and TRBJ2-1, with TRBD1 matching over 7 bases. J gave up 0 bases and V 0 bases, and 5 bases lay outside the gene matches. Germline CDR1 and CDR2: DFQATT and SNEGSKA (reference sequence). This CDR3 is 16 amino acids long. CDR3 bases: TGCAGTGCTAGAGACTATACAGGGGACTCCTACAATGAGCAGTTCTTC. This encodes CSARDYTGDSYNEQFF.